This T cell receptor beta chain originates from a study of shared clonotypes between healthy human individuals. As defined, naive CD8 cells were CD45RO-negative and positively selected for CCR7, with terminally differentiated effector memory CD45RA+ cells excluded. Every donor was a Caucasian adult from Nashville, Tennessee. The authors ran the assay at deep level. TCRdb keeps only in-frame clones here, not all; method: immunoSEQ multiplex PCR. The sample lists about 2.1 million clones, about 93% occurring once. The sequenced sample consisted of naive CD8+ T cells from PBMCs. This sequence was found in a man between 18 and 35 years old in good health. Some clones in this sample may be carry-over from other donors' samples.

CDR3 residues: CASSYEKPYGYTF. The CDR3 bases are TGTGCCAGCAGTTATGAGAAACCCTATGGCTACACCTTC. This chain uses TRBV7-8 with TRBJ1-2; D is unclear. This CDR3 is 13 amino acids long. From germline, CDR1 is SGHVS and CDR2 FQNEAQ. V was pared by 6 bases and J by 4 bases, with 12 bases between.